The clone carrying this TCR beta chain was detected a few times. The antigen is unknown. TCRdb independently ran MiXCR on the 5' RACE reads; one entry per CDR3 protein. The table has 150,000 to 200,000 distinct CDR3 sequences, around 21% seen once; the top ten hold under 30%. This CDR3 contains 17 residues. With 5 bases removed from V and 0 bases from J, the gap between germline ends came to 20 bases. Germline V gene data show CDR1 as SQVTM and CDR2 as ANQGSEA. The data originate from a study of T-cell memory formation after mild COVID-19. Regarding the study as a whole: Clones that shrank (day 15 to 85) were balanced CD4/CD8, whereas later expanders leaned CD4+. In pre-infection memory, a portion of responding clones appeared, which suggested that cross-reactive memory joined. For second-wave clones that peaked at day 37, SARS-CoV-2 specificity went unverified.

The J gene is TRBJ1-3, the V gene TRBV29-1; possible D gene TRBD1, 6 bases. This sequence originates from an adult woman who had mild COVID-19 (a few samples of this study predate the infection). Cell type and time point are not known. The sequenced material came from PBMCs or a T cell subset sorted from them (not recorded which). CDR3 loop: CSVLEGFRDNSGNTIYF. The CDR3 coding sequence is TGCAGCGTTCTGGAGGGTTTCCGGGACAACTCTGGAAACACCATATATTTT. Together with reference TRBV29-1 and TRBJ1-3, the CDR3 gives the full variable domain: SAVISQKPSRDICQRGTSLTIQCQVDSQVTMMFWYRQQPGQSLTLIATANQGSEATYESGFVIDKFPISRPNLTFSTLTVSNMSPEDSSIYLCSVLEGFRDNSGNTIYFGEGSWLTVV.